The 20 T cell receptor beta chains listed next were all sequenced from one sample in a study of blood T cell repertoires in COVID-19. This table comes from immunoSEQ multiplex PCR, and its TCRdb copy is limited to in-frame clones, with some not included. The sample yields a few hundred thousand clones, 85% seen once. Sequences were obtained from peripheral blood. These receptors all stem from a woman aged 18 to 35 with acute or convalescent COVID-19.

The CDR3 region has the DNA TGCGCCAGCAGCTTGCTGCTAGTCCTCTCTGGGGCCAACGTCCTGACTTTC. This gives the protein CASSLLLVLSGANVLTF. The chain recombines TRBV5-1 with TRBJ2-6; D is unresolved. CDR3 length: 17 residues. Trimming stripped 1 base from V and 0 bases from J, with 11 bases between. Germline lookup yields CDR1 SGHRS and CDR2 YFSETQ.

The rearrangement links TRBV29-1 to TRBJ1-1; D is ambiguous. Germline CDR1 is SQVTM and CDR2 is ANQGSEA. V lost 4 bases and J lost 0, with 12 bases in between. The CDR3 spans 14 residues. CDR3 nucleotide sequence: TGCAGCGTTGTGGTGGCTCTTATGAACACTGAAGCTTTCTTT. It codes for CSVVVALMNTEAFF.

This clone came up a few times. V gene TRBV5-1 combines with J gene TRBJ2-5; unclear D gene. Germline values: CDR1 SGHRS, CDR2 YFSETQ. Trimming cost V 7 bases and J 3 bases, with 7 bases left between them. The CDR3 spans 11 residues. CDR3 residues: CASASEETQYF. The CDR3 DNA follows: TGCGCCAGCGCCAGCGAAGAGACCCAGTACTTC.

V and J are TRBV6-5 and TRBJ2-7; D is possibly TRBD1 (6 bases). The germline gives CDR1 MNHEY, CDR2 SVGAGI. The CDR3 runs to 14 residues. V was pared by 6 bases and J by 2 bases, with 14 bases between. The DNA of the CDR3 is TGTGCCAGCAGCCAACAGGGATCGGCCTACGAGCAGTACTTC. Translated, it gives CASSQQGSAYEQYF.

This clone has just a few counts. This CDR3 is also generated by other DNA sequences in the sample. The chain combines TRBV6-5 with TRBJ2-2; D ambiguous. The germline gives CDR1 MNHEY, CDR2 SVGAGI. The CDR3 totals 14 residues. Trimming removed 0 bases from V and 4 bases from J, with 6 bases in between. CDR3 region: CASSYSRGTGELFF. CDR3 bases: TGTGCCAGCAGTTACTCCCGAGGCACCGGGGAGCTGTTTTTT.

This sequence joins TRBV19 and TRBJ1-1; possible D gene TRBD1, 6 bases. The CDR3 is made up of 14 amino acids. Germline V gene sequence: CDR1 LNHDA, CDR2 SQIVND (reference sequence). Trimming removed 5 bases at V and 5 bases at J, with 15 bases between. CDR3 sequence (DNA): TGTGCCAGTAGTTCCAGACAGGTCGGGACTGAAGCTTTCTTT. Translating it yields CASSSRQVGTEAFF. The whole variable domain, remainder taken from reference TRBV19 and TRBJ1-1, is DGGITQSPKYLFRKEGQNVTLSCEQNLNHDAMYWYRQDPGQGLRLIYYSQIVNDFQKGDIAEGYSVSREKKESFPLTVTSAQKNPTAFYLCASSSRQVGTEAFFGQGTRLTVV.

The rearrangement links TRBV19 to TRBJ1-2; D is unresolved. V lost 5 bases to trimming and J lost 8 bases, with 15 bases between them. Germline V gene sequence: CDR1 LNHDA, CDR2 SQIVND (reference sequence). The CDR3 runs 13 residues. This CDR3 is CASSPGGLGGYTF. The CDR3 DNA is TGTGCCAGTAGTCCCGGAGGCCTAGGGGGCTACACCTTC.

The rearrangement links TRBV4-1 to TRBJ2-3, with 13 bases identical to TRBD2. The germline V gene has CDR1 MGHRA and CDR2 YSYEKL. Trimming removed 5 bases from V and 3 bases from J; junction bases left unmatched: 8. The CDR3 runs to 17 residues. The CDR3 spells CASSISTSGRGTDTQYF. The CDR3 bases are TGCGCCAGCAGCATTTCCACTAGCGGGAGGGGAACAGATACGCAGTATTTT.

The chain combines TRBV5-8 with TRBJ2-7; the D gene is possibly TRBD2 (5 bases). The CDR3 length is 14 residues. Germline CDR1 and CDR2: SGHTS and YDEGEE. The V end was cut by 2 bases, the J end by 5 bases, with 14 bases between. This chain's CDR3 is CASSFGRSGNEQYF. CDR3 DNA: TGTGCCAGCAGCTTTGGTAGGTCGGGGAACGAGCAGTACTTC.

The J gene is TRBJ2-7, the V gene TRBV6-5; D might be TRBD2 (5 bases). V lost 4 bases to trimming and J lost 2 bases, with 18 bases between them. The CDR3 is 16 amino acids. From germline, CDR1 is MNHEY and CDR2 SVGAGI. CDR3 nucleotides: TGTGCCAGCAGTTCAGAACCGTTTCAGAGGGCCTACGAGCAGTACTTC. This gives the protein CASSSEPFQRAYEQYF.

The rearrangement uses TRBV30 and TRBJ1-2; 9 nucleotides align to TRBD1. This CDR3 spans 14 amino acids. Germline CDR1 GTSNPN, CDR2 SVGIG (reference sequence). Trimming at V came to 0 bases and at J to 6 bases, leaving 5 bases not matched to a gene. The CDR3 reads CAWSVPGQGDGYTF. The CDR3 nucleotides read TGTGCCTGGAGTGTACCGGGACAGGGAGATGGCTACACCTTC.

CDR3: CASSLDKGTPNQPQHF. The CDR3 DNA reads TGTGCCAGCAGCTTAGATAAGGGGACTCCCAATCAGCCCCAGCATTTT. V gene TRBV11-3 combines with J gene TRBJ1-5; D perhaps matches TRBD1 (5 bases). Germline V gene sequence: CDR1 SGHNT, CDR2 YENEEA. This CDR3 region has 16 residues. V was shortened by 0 bases and J by 3 bases, with 12 bases between the two germline ends.

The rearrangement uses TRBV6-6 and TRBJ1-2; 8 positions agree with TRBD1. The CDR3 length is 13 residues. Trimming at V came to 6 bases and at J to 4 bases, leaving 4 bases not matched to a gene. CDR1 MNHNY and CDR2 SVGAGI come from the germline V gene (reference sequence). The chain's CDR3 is CASRQGASYGYTF. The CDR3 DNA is TGTGCCAGCAGGCAGGGGGCGAGCTATGGCTACACCTTC.

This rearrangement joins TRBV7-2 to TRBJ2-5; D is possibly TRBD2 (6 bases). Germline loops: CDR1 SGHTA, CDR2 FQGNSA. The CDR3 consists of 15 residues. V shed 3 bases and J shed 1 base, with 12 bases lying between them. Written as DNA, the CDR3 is TGTGCCAGCAGCTTTTATCGGGACTCCCAAGAGACCCAGTACTTC. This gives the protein CASSFYRDSQETQYF.

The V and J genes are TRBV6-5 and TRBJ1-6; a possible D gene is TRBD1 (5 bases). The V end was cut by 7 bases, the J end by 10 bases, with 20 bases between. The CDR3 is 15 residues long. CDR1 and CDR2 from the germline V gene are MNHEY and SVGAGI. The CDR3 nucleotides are TGTGCCAGCACCTATGGGGGGGAGCGTGGATCACCCCTCCACTTT. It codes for CASTYGGERGSPLHF.

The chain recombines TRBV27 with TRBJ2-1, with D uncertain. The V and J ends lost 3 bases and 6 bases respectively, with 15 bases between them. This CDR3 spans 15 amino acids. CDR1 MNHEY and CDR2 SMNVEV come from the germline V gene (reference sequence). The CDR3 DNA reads TGTGCCAGCAGTTTGAGGCAGTTTCCGGCCAATGAGCAGTTCTTC. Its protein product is CASSLRQFPANEQFF.

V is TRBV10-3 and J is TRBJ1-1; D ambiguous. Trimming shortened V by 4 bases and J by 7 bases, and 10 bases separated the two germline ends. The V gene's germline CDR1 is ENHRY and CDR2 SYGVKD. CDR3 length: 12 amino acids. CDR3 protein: CAISVSGIEAFF. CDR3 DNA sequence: TGTGCCATCAGTGTTTCGGGGATTGAAGCTTTCTTT.

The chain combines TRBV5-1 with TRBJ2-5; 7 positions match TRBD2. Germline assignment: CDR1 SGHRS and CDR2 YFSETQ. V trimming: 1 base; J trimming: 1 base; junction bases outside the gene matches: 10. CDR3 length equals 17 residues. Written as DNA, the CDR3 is TGCGCCAGCAGCTTGCCTAGCCAGGGAGGGGTCCAAGAGACCCAGTACTTC. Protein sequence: CASSLPSQGGVQETQYF.

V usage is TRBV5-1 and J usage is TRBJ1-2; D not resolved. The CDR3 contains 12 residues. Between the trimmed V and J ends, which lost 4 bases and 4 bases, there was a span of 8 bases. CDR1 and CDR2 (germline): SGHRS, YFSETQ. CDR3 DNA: TGCGCCAGCAGCGAGTTCCTCTATGGCTACACCTTC. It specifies CASSEFLYGYTF.

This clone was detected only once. The CDR3 DNA sequence: TGTGCCAGCAGCCAGTGGCTAGCGGGGGGCAAGAGCTCCTACGAGCAGTACTTC. It is translated as CASSQWLAGGKSSYEQYF. The gene calls are TRBV3-1 (or the pseudogene TRBV3-2) and TRBJ2-7; 11 bases match TRBD2. The CDR3 covers 18 residues. The J segment lost 0 bases and the V segment lost 3 bases, leaving 10 bases of the junction unmatched. Germline lookup yields CDR1 LGHDT and CDR2 YNNKEL (reference sequence).